This is a list of T cell receptor beta chains from one sample in a study of blood T cell repertoires in COVID-19. Assay: immunoSEQ multiplex PCR; the TCRdb copy retains only in-frame clones and omits some. The sample shows roughly 250,000 clones, 75% to 95% of them seen only once. Sequenced material: PBMCs or T cells enriched from blood (not recorded which). Source of these receptors: a woman between 18 and 29 years old who had recovered from COVID-19. Both conserved end residues are part of each CDR3. The order of the fields is CDR3 DNA, CDR3 protein, D gene, CDR3 length, V gene, J gene, clone size. A D gene is named only where the DNA matches it firmly. Clone size, where shown, is once, few, many, or a class for clones that have expanded.

DNA: TGTGCCAGCAGCTTACACAGCCCTGGAAACACCATATATTTT
CDR3: CASSLHSPGNTIYF
D: .
length: 14
V: TRBV11-2
J: TRBJ1-3
size: .

DNA: TGCGCCAGCAGCCAAGATCGGGGTAGCCTCCCCCCAGATACGCAGTATTTT
CDR3: CASSQDRGSLPPDTQYF
D: .
length: 17
V: TRBV4-1
J: TRBJ2-3
size: once

DNA: TGTGCCAGCAGTTTTTTTTCCCTAGAGAGGGAAAATGAGCAGTTCTTC
CDR3: CASSFFSLERENEQFF
D: .
length: 16
V: TRBV28
J: TRBJ2-1
size: few

DNA: TGTGCCAGCAGCGTTTCGGGTGAACAGCCCCAGCATTTT
CDR3: CASSVSGEQPQHF
D: .
length: 13
V: TRBV9
J: TRBJ1-5
size: .

DNA: TGTGCCATCAGAGACAGCACTAATTCACCCCTCCACTTT
CDR3: CAIRDSTNSPLHF
D: .
length: 13
V: TRBV10-3
J: TRBJ1-6
size: .

DNA: TGTGCCAGCAATGGCAGGGGGTGGTCTGGCTACACCTTC
CDR3: CASNGRGWSGYTF
D: TRBD1
length: 13
V: TRBV6-5
J: TRBJ1-2
size: .

DNA: TGTGCCAGTAGTATAGCCTCAGGGGGAAATGGCGAGCAGTACTTC
CDR3: CASSIASGGNGEQYF
D: TRBD1
length: 15
V: TRBV19
J: TRBJ2-7
size: .

DNA: TGTGCCAGCAGGGTAGACTACGAGCAGTACTTC
CDR3: CASRVDYEQYF
D: .
length: 11
V: TRBV6-5
J: TRBJ2-7
size: few

DNA: TGTGCCAGCAGCGGACAGGGAGATACCGGGGAGCTGTTTTTT
CDR3: CASSGQGDTGELFF
D: TRBD1
length: 14
V: TRBV25-1
J: TRBJ2-2
size: .

DNA: TGTGCCAGCAGTAAAGGGACAGGGGGCTTTGGGACAACCTACGAGCAGTACTTC
CDR3: CASSKGTGGFGTTYEQYF
D: TRBD1
length: 18
V: TRBV27
J: TRBJ2-7
size: .

DNA: TGTGCCAGCAGCCCCAGAGAGACACCCTGGGCCAATGAGCAGTTCTTC
CDR3: CASSPRETPWANEQFF
D: .
length: 16
V: TRBV9
J: TRBJ2-1
size: .

DNA: TGTGCCAGCAGCGCGGGACAGGGAGAGAGTAATTCACCCCTCCACTTT
CDR3: CASSAGQGESNSPLHF
D: TRBD1
length: 16
V: TRBV7-9
J: TRBJ1-6
size: .

DNA: TGTGCCAGCAGCCAAGATGTTTGGGGGGTGGGCAATCAGCCCCAGCATTTT
CDR3: CASSQDVWGVGNQPQHF
D: .
length: 17
V: TRBV4-2
J: TRBJ1-5
size: .

DNA: TGTGCCAGCAGTTTCCGACTAGCGGTACAAGAGACCCAGTACTTC
CDR3: CASSFRLAVQETQYF
D: TRBD2
length: 15
V: TRBV6-2/TRBV6-3
J: TRBJ2-5
size: few

DNA: TGTGCCATCAGTGTACATAGCGGGGGGGCCGGAGAGACCCAGTACTTC
CDR3: CAISVHSGGAGETQYF
D: TRBD2
length: 16
V: TRBV10-3
J: TRBJ2-5
size: .

DNA: TGTGCCAGCAGCGGACAGCGGAACACTGAAGCTTTCTTT
CDR3: CASSGQRNTEAFF
D: .
length: 13
V: TRBV7-9
J: TRBJ1-1
size: .

DNA: TGCGCCAGCAGCGACGATGACAGGGGGAACACTGAAGCTTTCTTT
CDR3: CASSDDDRGNTEAFF
D: TRBD1
length: 15
V: TRBV5-1
J: TRBJ1-1
size: .

DNA: TGTGCCAGCAGTTACTCGTCGGGGTATTCCACCGGGGAGCTGTTTTTT
CDR3: CASSYSSGYSTGELFF
D: .
length: 16
V: TRBV6-5
J: TRBJ2-2
size: once

DNA: TGTGCCACCAGCAGACAAGCTCAAGAGACCCAGTACTTC
CDR3: CATSRQAQETQYF
D: .
length: 13
V: TRBV15
J: TRBJ2-5
size: .

DNA: TGTGCCAGCATGGGGGGGTTACCCGGAAACACCATATATTTT
CDR3: CASMGGLPGNTIYF
D: .
length: 14
V: TRBV28
J: TRBJ1-3
size: .

DNA: TGTGCCAGCAGCCAAGCCACAGCGGGACCTGTGGAGCAGTACTTC
CDR3: CASSQATAGPVEQYF
D: TRBD2
length: 15
V: TRBV3-1/TRBV3-2
J: TRBJ2-7
size: .

DNA: TGTGCCAGCAGCTCGGGACAGCGAGAGGGAGAGCAGTTCTTC
CDR3: CASSSGQREGEQFF
D: TRBD1
length: 14
V: TRBV5-5
J: TRBJ2-1
size: .

DNA: TGTGCCAGCAGCCAAGATCGAGCGGGAAAAGATGAGCAGTTCTTC
CDR3: CASSQDRAGKDEQFF
D: TRBD2
length: 15
V: TRBV4-2
J: TRBJ2-1
size: .

DNA: TGTGCCATCAGTGACACAGCCAACACTGAAGCTTTCTTT
CDR3: CAISDTANTEAFF
D: .
length: 13
V: TRBV10-3
J: TRBJ1-1
size: .

DNA: TGTGCCACTGAAACCCAGGGTACCTACGAGCAGTACTTC
CDR3: CATETQGTYEQYF
D: .
length: 13
V: TRBV6-5
J: TRBJ2-7
size: .

DNA: TGCGCCAGCAGCCTGACCGGGACAGGGACGGGCGAGCAGTACTTC
CDR3: CASSLTGTGTGEQYF
D: TRBD1
length: 15
V: TRBV5-1
J: TRBJ2-7
size: .

DNA: TGTGCCAGCAGCCCCACAGGGGGGTCAAACTATGGCTACACCTTC
CDR3: CASSPTGGSNYGYTF
D: TRBD1
length: 15
V: TRBV7-9
J: TRBJ1-2
size: .

DNA: TGTGCCAGCAGCTTAGGGGGGGGTCCTTATGAAAAACTGTTTTTT
CDR3: CASSLGGGPYEKLFF
D: .
length: 15
V: TRBV7-2
J: TRBJ1-4
size: .

DNA: TGTGCCAGCAGTGGTTTGGGGGGGCAAGAGACCCAGTACTTC
CDR3: CASSGLGGQETQYF
D: TRBD2
length: 14
V: TRBV25-1
J: TRBJ2-5
size: .

DNA: TGTGCCAGCAGCCTAAACCTAGGACAGGGGGCGTACGAGCAGTACTTC
CDR3: CASSLNLGQGAYEQYF
D: TRBD1
length: 16
V: TRBV13
J: TRBJ2-7
size: .

DNA: TGTGCCAGCAGCCCCACTGGGAGAGTGAAACTGTTTTTT
CDR3: CASSPTGRVKLFF
D: .
length: 13
V: TRBV7-2
J: TRBJ1-4
size: .

DNA: TGCAGCGTTTCACCAACAGGGAACTATGGCTACACCTTC
CDR3: CSVSPTGNYGYTF
D: .
length: 13
V: TRBV29-1
J: TRBJ1-2
size: .

DNA: TGTGCCAGCAGCCTTCAGGGGCTGAATGGCTACACCTTC
CDR3: CASSLQGLNGYTF
D: .
length: 13
V: TRBV3-1/TRBV3-2
J: TRBJ1-2
size: .

DNA: TGTGCCAGCCTAGACCCGACGGGGAGCAGGTCCAACTATGGCTACACCTTC
CDR3: CASLDPTGSRSNYGYTF
D: .
length: 17
V: TRBV28
J: TRBJ1-2
size: .

DNA: TGTGCCAGCAGCTTCGACAGGGACCACTCCTACGAGCAGTACTTC
CDR3: CASSFDRDHSYEQYF
D: TRBD1
length: 15
V: TRBV7-8
J: TRBJ2-7
size: .

DNA: TGTGCCAGCAATTCTAGAAGGACAGGGGTCCCACCGGATACGCAGTATTTT
CDR3: CASNSRRTGVPPDTQYF
D: TRBD1
length: 17
V: TRBV27
J: TRBJ2-3
size: .

DNA: TGCGCCAGCAGCCGCGTGCAGGCTTATCAGCCCCAGCATTTT
CDR3: CASSRVQAYQPQHF
D: .
length: 14
V: TRBV4-1
J: TRBJ1-5
size: .

DNA: TGTGCCAGCAGCCAAGAAGGTGAGGGGGCCGCCAACGTCCTGACTTTC
CDR3: CASSQEGEGAANVLTF
D: TRBD1
length: 16
V: TRBV3-1/TRBV3-2
J: TRBJ2-6
size: .

DNA: TGTGCCAGCTCACCGAGCGGGGGGTTGTACCAAGAGACCCAGTACTTC
CDR3: CASSPSGGLYQETQYF
D: TRBD2
length: 16
V: TRBV18
J: TRBJ2-5
size: .

DNA: TGTGCCAGCAGTTACGGGCAGGGCGGCGAGTACTTC
CDR3: CASSYGQGGEYF
D: .
length: 12
V: TRBV6-5
J: TRBJ2-7
size: once